This T cell receptor beta chain was sequenced during a study of shared clonotypes between healthy human individuals. Overall study findings and caveats: Approximately 4.5% was the fraction of naive CD4 clonotypes found shared across several donors. The authors sampled blood alone, and tissue repertoires likely differ. Inspection by rarefaction showed sorted-subset sequencing to be incomplete despite large depth.

Original processing notes: Sequence data from immunoSEQ were junction-only and lacked quality scores; consequently, filtering differed. The method was immunoSEQ multiplex PCR; TCRdb's version includes in-frame clones alone and lacks a portion of them. V, J and clone size are taken as reported in that table, and D and trimming were inferred from the DNA itself. This sample has 1,400,000 or so clones; approximately 98.5% occur once, and the top ten carry under 0.45%. Turning to this clone: Its antigen is as yet unknown.

The source material was naive CD4+ T cells sorted from blood. The subset here: CD45RA+ positively selected. This receptor was taken from a young man in good health.

CDR3 sequence (DNA): TGTGCCAGCAGCCAGCAGAATCGATATGGCTACACCTTC. Amino acids: CASSQQNRYGYTF. This sequence joins TRBV5-4 and TRBJ1-2; no reliable D call. CDR3 length: 13 amino acids. Trimming cost V 4 bases and J 5 bases, with 12 bases left between them. The germline gives CDR1 SGHNT, CDR2 YYREEE (reference sequence).